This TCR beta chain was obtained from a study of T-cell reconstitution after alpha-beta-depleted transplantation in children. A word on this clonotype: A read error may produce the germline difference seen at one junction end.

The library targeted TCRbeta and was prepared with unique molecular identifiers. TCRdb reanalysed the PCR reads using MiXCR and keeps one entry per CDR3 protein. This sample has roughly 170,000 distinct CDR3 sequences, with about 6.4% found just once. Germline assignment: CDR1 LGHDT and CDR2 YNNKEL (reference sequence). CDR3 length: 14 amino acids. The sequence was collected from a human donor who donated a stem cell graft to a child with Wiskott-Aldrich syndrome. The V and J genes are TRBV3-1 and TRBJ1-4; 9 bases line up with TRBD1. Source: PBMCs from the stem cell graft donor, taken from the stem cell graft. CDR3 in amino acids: CARSRTGANEKLFF. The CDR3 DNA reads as TGTGCCAGAAGCCGGACAGGGGCTAATGAAAAACTGTTTTTT.